The rows below give T cell receptor beta chains drawn from one sample of a study of blood T cell repertoires in COVID-19. Sequenced by immunoSEQ multiplex PCR; TCRdb stores in-frame clones only, minus some. There are about 320,000 clones in the sample; around 86% occur only once, and 1.6% lies in the top ten. Material: peripheral blood. Receptor source: a woman aged 45-65 years with acute or convalescent COVID-19. CDR3s include the opening cysteine and the closing phenylalanine or tryptophan. D genes are given only for firm matches. Expanded clones get a size class; other rows say once, few or many, or leave the size out.

v_gene: TRBV5-1; j_gene: TRBJ2-7; d_gene: -; abundance: -; CDR3nt: TGCGCCAGCAGCTTGGCCCCCGGACTAGGGGGAGAGCAGTACTTC; CDR3aa: CASSLAPGLGGEQYF
v_gene: TRBV20-1; j_gene: TRBJ1-5; d_gene: TRBD1; abundance: -; CDR3nt: TGCAGTGCTAGTCCCCGGGGGACAGCCGGGGGCAATCAGCCCCAGCATTTT; CDR3aa: CSASPRGTAGGNQPQHF
v_gene: TRBV12-3/TRBV12-4; j_gene: TRBJ2-7; d_gene: TRBD1; abundance: -; CDR3nt: TGTGCCAGCGGTTGGGACAGCTCCTACGAGCAGTACTTC; CDR3aa: CASGWDSSYEQYF
v_gene: TRBV28; j_gene: TRBJ2-7; d_gene: -; abundance: -; CDR3nt: TGTGCCAGCTGGGGACAAGGAAACTCCTACGAGCAGTACTTC; CDR3aa: CASWGQGNSYEQYF
v_gene: TRBV28; j_gene: TRBJ2-5; d_gene: -; abundance: -; CDR3nt: TGTGCCAGCAGTTTTTTCTCGGGCAGGGGAACCCAGTACTTC; CDR3aa: CASSFFSGRGTQYF
v_gene: TRBV11-2; j_gene: TRBJ1-1; d_gene: TRBD1; abundance: few; CDR3nt: TGTGCCACCTCCTCTCCGGGACAGGGGTTTACTGAAGCTTTCTTT; CDR3aa: CATSSPGQGFTEAFF
v_gene: TRBV3-1/TRBV3-2; j_gene: TRBJ2-7; d_gene: TRBD2; abundance: once; CDR3nt: TGTGCCAGCAGCCAAGCCGGGACTAGAGACTACGAGCAGTACTTC; CDR3aa: CASSQAGTRDYEQYF
v_gene: TRBV21-1; j_gene: TRBJ2-3; d_gene: -; abundance: -; CDR3nt: TGTGCCAGCAGCAAAGACAGTTACAGGGGGCGCGTGACGGATACGCAGTATTTT; CDR3aa: CASSKDSYRGRVTDTQYF
v_gene: TRBV10-3; j_gene: TRBJ2-1; d_gene: TRBD2; abundance: -; CDR3nt: TGTGCCATCAGGGGGACTAGCGGGAGTAATGAGCAGTTCTTC; CDR3aa: CAIRGTSGSNEQFF
v_gene: TRBV6-5; j_gene: TRBJ2-7; d_gene: -; abundance: -; CDR3nt: TGTGCCAGCCACGAAGGGGGACAAGTCTACGAGCAGTACTTC; CDR3aa: CASHEGGQVYEQYF
v_gene: TRBV4-3; j_gene: TRBJ1-2; d_gene: TRBD1; abundance: -; CDR3nt: TGCGCCAGCAGCGCACAGGGGACGTGGGGCTACACCTTC; CDR3aa: CASSAQGTWGYTF